This T cell receptor (beta chain) was identified during a study of neoadjuvant nivolumab and ipilimumab in lung cancer. Broader study findings: Resected tumors had greater TCR richness and clonality than uninvolved lung.

Sequenced by immunoSEQ multiplex PCR; TCRdb stores in-frame clones only, minus some. The profile shows under 4,000 clones, roughly 83% of them singletons. V shed 2 bases and J 5 bases; nucleotides not matched to a gene: 8. CDR1 SGHNT and CDR2 YYREEE come from the germline V gene (reference sequence). The CDR3 contains 15 residues. Note on this clone: Its matching antigen is unknown.

Sequencing used peripheral blood, obtained after neoadjuvant nivolumab, alone or with ipilimumab, at or shortly before surgery. The chain is built from TRBV5-4 and TRBJ2-7, with 9 positions matching TRBD1. The TCR was taken from an adult with non-small cell lung cancer. CDR3 protein: CASSFPGTGTDEQYF. DNA for the CDR3: TGTGCCAGCAGCTTCCCCGGGACAGGGACTGACGAGCAGTACTTC.